This T cell receptor beta chain emerged from a study of blood T cells in healthy people across ages. Researchers report isolating at least 6 million PBMCs per sample. This CDR3 is built from 16 residues. CDR1 DFQATT and CDR2 SNEGSKA come from the germline V gene (reference sequence). V trimming: 1 base; J trimming: 2 bases; junction bases outside the gene matches: 5. For the second PCR, which ran for roughly 6 to 12 cycles, a sample-barcoded 5' primer and a J-beta primer mix were used. Each cDNA molecule was tagged by a template-switch adaptor with 12 random nucleotides. No fewer than 2.5 million CDR3-containing paired-end reads came from each sample. Via MiXCR, TCRdb re-called the 5' RACE reads, giving one row per CDR3 protein. Seen here are some 1.6 million distinct CDR3 sequences, 30% to 40% observed once, and the top ten hold over 9%.

This receptor was identified in a woman in her twenties or thirties in good health. Sequencing was done on a sample of blood. The chain is built from TRBV20-1 and TRBJ2-3; 11 nucleotides agree with TRBD2. The CDR3 is CSARASGRIFTDTQYF. CDR3 nucleotide sequence: TGCAGTGCTAGAGCTAGCGGGAGGATCTTCACAGATACGCAGTATTTT.